This TCR beta chain is drawn from a study of CD8 T cells in Susac syndrome. The CD8+ and CD4+ T cells were negatively isolated, with the TEMRA cells enriched by FACS. In its sample, this clonotype was seen once. The V and J ends lost 4 bases and 0 bases respectively, with 19 bases between them. This CDR3 is built from 17 residues. Germline assignment: CDR1 SQVTM and CDR2 ANQGSEA. Reverse transcription of roughly 0.45 to 1 ug RNA was performed with random hexamers. Amplification of TCR beta CDR3 by immunoSEQ multiplex PCR spanned 54 Vbeta and 13 Jbeta. In TCRdb, the immunoSEQ multiplex PCR reads were re-called with MiXCR into one record per CDR3 protein. In the table there are 100,000 to 150,000 distinct CDR3 sequences, 80% to 95% of which are singletons.

The material sequenced was CD8+ T cells from PBMCs. The TCR originated in a human donor with multiple sclerosis. The rearrangement links TRBV29-1 to TRBJ2-1; D gene uncertain. Written as DNA, the CDR3 is TGCAGCGTTGTCCTTCGGGCGGTCAAGAGCTCCTACAATGAGCAGTTCTTC. Protein sequence: CSVVLRAVKSSYNEQFF.